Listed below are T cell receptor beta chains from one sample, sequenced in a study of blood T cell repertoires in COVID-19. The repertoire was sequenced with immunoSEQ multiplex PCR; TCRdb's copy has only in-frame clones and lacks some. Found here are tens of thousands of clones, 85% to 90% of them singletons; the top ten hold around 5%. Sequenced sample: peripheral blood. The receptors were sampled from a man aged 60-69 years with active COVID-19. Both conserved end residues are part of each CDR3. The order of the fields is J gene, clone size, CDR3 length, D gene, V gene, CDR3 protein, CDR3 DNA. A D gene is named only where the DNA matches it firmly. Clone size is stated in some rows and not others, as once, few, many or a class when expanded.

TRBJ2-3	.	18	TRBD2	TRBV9	CASSVGASGSVGTDTQYF	TGTGCCAGCAGCGTAGGAGCTAGCGGGAGCGTTGGCACAGATACGCAGTATTTT
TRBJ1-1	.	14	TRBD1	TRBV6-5	CASSRDRVRAEAFF	TGTGCCAGCAGCCGGGACAGAGTCAGGGCTGAAGCTTTCTTT
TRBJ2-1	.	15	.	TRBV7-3	CASSLTSGVHNEQFF	TGTGCCAGCAGCTTAACCAGCGGCGTTCACAATGAGCAGTTCTTC
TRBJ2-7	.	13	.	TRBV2	CASSVELAHEQYF	TGTGCCAGCAGTGTAGAACTAGCCCACGAGCAGTACTTC
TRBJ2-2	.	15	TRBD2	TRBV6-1	CATRTGTSYLGELFF	TGTGCCACCAGAACCGGGACTAGCTACCTCGGGGAGCTGTTTTTT
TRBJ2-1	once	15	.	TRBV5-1	CASSQSTGTYNEQFF	TGCGCCAGCAGCCAATCTACAGGGACCTACAATGAGCAGTTCTTC
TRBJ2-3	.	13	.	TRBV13	CASSSKLVDTQYF	TGTGCCAGCAGCTCAAAACTAGTAGATACGCAGTATTTT
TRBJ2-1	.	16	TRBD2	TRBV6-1	CASSEALPREGDEQFF	TGTGCCAGCAGTGAAGCGCTTCCCCGGGAGGGCGATGAGCAGTTCTTC
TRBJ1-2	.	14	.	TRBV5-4	CASSKSTENYGYTF	TGTGCCAGCAGCAAATCGACAGAAAACTATGGCTACACCTTC
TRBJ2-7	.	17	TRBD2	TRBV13	CASSLASRAGGSYEQYF	TGTGCCAGCAGCTTAGCCTCTAGAGCGGGAGGTTCCTACGAGCAGTACTTC
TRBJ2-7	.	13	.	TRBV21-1	CASSRGLPYEQYF	TGTGCCAGCAGCAGGGGACTCCCCTACGAGCAGTACTTC
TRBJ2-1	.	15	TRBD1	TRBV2	CAITPRDRAYNEQFF	TGTGCCATCACTCCTCGGGACAGGGCTTACAATGAGCAGTTCTTC
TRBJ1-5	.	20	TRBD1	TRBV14	CASSQDGGQDGTYSNQPQHF	TGTGCCAGCAGCCAAGATGGGGGACAGGACGGTACCTATAGCAATCAGCCCCAGCATTTT
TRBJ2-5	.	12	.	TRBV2	CASSASGETQYF	TGTGCCAGCAGTGCATCGGGGGAGACCCAGTACTTC
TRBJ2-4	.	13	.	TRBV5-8	CASSLGQDNIQYF	TGTGCCAGCAGCTTGGGGCAGGATAACATTCAGTACTTC
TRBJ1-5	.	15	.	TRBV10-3	CAISGSGGGNQPQHF	TGTGCCATCAGCGGGTCCGGTGGTGGCAATCAGCCCCAGCATTTT
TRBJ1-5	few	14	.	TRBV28	CAPTRMHSNQPQHF	TGTGCCCCAACGCGTATGCATAGCAATCAGCCCCAGCATTTT
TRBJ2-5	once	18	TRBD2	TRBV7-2	CASSLGLAGGPRGETQYF	TGTGCCAGCAGCTTAGGGCTAGCGGGAGGGCCGAGGGGGGAGACCCAGTACTTC
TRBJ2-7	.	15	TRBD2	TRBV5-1	CASSIGTSGTYEQYF	TGCGCCAGCAGCATAGGGACTAGCGGGACCTACGAGCAGTACTTC
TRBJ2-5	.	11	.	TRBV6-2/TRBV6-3	CASSLQETQYF	TGTGCCAGCAGTCTTCAAGAGACCCAGTACTTC
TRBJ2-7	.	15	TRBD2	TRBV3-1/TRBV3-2	CASSQVGGRSSEQYF	TGTGCCAGCAGCCAAGTCGGCGGGAGATCATCCGAGCAGTACTTC
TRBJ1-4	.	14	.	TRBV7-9	CASSRTSFNEKLFF	TGTGCCAGCAGCCGGACAAGCTTTAATGAAAAACTGTTTTTT
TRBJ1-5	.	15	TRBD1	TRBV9	CASSVGDRVLGPQHF	TGTGCCAGCAGCGTAGGTGACAGGGTCTTAGGGCCCCAGCATTTT
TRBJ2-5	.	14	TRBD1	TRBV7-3	CASSLASGGKTQYF	TGTGCCAGCAGCCTAGCATCAGGGGGAAAGACCCAGTACTTC
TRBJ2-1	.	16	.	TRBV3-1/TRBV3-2	CASSHRAARAGNEQFF	TGTGCCAGCAGTCACCGGGCGGCTAGGGCGGGCAATGAGCAGTTCTTC
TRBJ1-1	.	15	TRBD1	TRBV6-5	CASRRDREMNTEAFF	TGTGCCAGCAGAAGGGACAGGGAGATGAACACTGAAGCTTTCTTT
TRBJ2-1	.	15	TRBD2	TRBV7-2	CASSFSGGAYNEQFF	TGTGCCAGCAGCTTTAGCGGGGGGGCTTACAATGAGCAGTTCTTC
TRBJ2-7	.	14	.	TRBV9	CASSVELASYEQYF	TGTGCCAGCAGCGTAGAACTAGCCTCCTACGAGCAGTACTTC